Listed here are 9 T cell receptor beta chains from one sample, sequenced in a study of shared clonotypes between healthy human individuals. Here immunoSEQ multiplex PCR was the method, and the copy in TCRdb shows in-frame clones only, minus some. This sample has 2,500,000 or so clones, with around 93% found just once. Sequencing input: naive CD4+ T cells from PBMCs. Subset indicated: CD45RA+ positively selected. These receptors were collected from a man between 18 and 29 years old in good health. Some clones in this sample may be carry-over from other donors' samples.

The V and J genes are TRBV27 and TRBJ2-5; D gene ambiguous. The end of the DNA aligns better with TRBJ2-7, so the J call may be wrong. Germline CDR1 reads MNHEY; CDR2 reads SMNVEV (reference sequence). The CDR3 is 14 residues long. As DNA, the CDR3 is TGTGCCAGCAGTTTCCAGGCCCTATCCTACGAGCAGTACTTC. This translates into CASSFQALSYEQYF.

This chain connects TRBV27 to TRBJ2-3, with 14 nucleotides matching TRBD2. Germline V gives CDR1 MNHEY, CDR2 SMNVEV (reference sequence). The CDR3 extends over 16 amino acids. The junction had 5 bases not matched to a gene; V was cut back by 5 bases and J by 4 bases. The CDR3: CASSKGTSGSADTQYF. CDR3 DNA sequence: TGTGCCAGCAGTAAAGGGACTAGCGGGAGCGCAGATACGCAGTATTTT.

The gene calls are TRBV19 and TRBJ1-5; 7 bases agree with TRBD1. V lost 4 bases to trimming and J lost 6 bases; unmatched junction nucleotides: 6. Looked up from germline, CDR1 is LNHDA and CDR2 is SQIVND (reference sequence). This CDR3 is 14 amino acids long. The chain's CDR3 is CASSKQGLGQPQHF. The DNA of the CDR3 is TGTGCCAGTAGTAAACAGGGGTTAGGTCAGCCCCAGCATTTT. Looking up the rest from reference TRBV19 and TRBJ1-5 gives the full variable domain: DGGITQSPKYLFRKEGQNVTLSCEQNLNHDAMYWYRQDPGQGLRLIYYSQIVNDFQKGDIAEGYSVSREKKESFPLTVTSAQKNPTAFYLCASSKQGLGQPQHFGDGTRLSIL.

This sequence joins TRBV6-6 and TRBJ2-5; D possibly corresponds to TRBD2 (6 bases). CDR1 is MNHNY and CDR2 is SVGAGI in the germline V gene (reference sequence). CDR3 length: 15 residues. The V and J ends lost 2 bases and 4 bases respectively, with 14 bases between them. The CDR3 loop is CASSYALEAGETQYF. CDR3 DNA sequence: TGTGCCAGCAGTTACGCGTTGGAAGCGGGAGAGACCCAGTACTTC.

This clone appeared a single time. CDR3 protein: CASRLATGLSGYTF. DNA for the CDR3: TGTGCCAGTAGGCTGGCGACAGGGCTATCTGGCTACACCTTC. The chain recombines TRBV19 with TRBJ1-2; TRBD1 aligns across 7 bases. Per the germline V gene, CDR1 is LNHDA and CDR2 is SQIVND (reference sequence). V lost 6 bases and J lost 7; bases outside the gene matches: 11. This CDR3 is 14 amino acids long.

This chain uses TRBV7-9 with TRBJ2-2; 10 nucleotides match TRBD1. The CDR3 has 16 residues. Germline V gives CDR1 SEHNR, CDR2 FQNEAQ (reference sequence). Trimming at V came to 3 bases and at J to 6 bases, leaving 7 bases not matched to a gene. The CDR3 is CASSFWTGGIAGELFF. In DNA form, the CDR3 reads TGTGCCAGCAGCTTTTGGACAGGGGGTATCGCCGGGGAGCTGTTTTTT.

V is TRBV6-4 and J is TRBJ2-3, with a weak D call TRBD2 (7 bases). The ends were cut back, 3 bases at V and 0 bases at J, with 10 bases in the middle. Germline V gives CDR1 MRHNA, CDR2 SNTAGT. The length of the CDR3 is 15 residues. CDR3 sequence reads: CASSEGGASTDTQYF. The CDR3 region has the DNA TGTGCCAGCAGTGAAGGGGGGGCAAGCACAGATACGCAGTATTTT.

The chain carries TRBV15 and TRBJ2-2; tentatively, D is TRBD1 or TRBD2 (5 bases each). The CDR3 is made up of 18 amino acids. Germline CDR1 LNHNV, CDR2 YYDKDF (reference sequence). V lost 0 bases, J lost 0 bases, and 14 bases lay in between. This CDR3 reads CATSRDQGEPANTGELFF. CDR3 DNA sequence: TGTGCCACCAGCAGAGATCAAGGGGAGCCTGCGAACACCGGGGAGCTGTTTTTT.

The CDR3 DNA is TGTGCCAGCAGCTCGAGGACAGTCGGGACCTACGAGCAGTACTTC. This encodes CASSSRTVGTYEQYF. The chain joins TRBV7-6 to TRBJ2-7; D is perhaps TRBD1 (6 bases). This CDR3 has 15 residues. The V end lost 4 bases, the J end lost 2 bases, and 15 bases lay between the germline ends. Looked up from germline, CDR1 is SGHVS and CDR2 is FNYEAQ. Using reference TRBV7-6 and TRBJ2-7 for the parts outside the CDR3, the full variable domain is GAGVSQSPRYKVTKRGQDVALRCDPISGHVSLYWYRQALGQGPEFLTYFNYEAQQDKSGLPNDRFSAERPEGSISTLTIQRTEQRDSAMYRCASSSRTVGTYEQYFGPGTRLTVT.